The 10 T cell receptor beta chains below come from one sample, sequenced in a study of spatial heterogeneity in lung cancer (dated by TCRdb to the late 2010s). The investigation overall reported the following: The number of expanded intratumoral alpha and beta TCRs correlated with the tumor nonsynonymous mutation count.

The antigens these receptors bind are not known. The meaning of the sample's time point label: sample taken at primary tumor resection. The library was made by 5' RACE. Sequencing used a NextSeq 500. TCRdb redid the processing of the public reads, applying fastp at Q25 and MiXCR, and retained in-frame beta chains. Entries are consolidated by CDR3 protein sequence, retaining the most common genes and DNA. The sample has about 27,000 distinct CDR3 sequences on record, roughly 6.9% of them singletons. The top ten constitute 24% of the sample. This specimen was lung tumor tissue, taken at surgery. The receptors were gathered from a male donor with early-stage non-small cell lung cancer.

This clonotype came up many times. V is TRBV7-2 and J is TRBJ2-7; tentatively, D is TRBD1 (6 bases). The germline V and J ends were trimmed by 1 base and 7 bases, with 11 bases remaining between them. This CDR3 is 13 amino acids long. Germline V gene lookup returns CDR1 SGHTA and CDR2 FQGNSA. CDR3 sequence: CASSLVQRGEQYF. In nucleotides, the CDR3 is TGTGCCAGCAGCTTAGTACAGAGGGGGGAGCAGTACTTC.

The table lists this clonotype with a few counts. The J gene is TRBJ1-1, the V gene TRBV25-1; 7 bases align to TRBD1. Germline V CDR1 and CDR2: MGHDK, SYGVNS. The CDR3 is made up of 15 amino acids. V shed 5 bases, J shed 1 base, and the junction held 7 bases outside the gene matches. The CDR3, as DNA: TGTGCCAGCAGTTCCGTGGACAGGAGGAACACTGAAGCTTTCTTT. Protein product: CASSSVDRRNTEAFF.

In its sample, this clonotype is medium-sized (0.01 to 0.1%). The chain combines TRBV7-2 with TRBJ1-2; D remains ambiguous. The CDR3 sequence is 13 residues long. The germline gives CDR1 SGHTA, CDR2 FQGNSA. Trimming left V 1 base short and J 8 bases short, with 11 bases between. The CDR3 loop reads CASSLVGRGGYTF. The CDR3 DNA reads TGTGCCAGCAGCTTAGTTGGGAGAGGAGGCTACACCTTC.

This clonotype was found a few times. The CDR3 DNA sequence: TGTGCCAGCAGGAGGACAGACGCCTATGGCTACACCTTC. It is translated as CASRRTDAYGYTF. The chain is built from TRBV2 and TRBJ1-2, with TRBD1 as a possible D gene (6 bases). CDR1 SNHLY and CDR2 FYNNEI come from the germline V gene. V shed 6 bases and J shed 4 bases, with 12 bases lying between them. This CDR3 comprises 13 residues. The whole variable domain, remainder taken from reference TRBV2 and TRBJ1-2, is EPEVTQTPSHQVTQMGQEVILRCVPISNHLYFYWYRQILGQKVEFLVSFYNNEISEKSEIFDDQFSVERPDGSNFTLKIRSTKLEDSAMYFCASRRTDAYGYTFGSGTRLTVV.

This clonotype was detected many times. As DNA, the CDR3 is TGTGCCAGCTATAAAGAGACCCAGTACTTC. Translated, it gives CASYKETQYF. The chain carries TRBV6-5 and TRBJ2-5; unclear D gene. The V gene's germline CDR1 is MNHEY and CDR2 SVGAGI. V lost 8 bases, J lost 3 bases, and 4 bases lay in between. The CDR3 consists of 10 residues.

Notes on this clonotype: One base away lies a much larger clone, so this may be a sequencing read error. V gene TRBV20-1 combines with J gene TRBJ2-2; 7 bases match TRBD2. The CDR3 is made up of 14 amino acids. Losses at the gene ends were 3 bases for V and 1 base for J; bases not matched to a gene: 2. Looked up from germline, CDR1 is DFQATT and CDR2 is SNEGSKA (reference sequence). CDR3 DNA sequence: TGCAGTGCTAGGGGAGGGATGAACACCGGGGAGCTGTTTTTT. Translating gives CSARGGMNTGELFF.

This clonotype has at least ten counts. This CDR3 is CASSLFSDGAQHF. The CDR3 DNA follows: TGTGCCAGCAGTTTATTCTCCGACGGGGCCCAGCATTTT. J is TRBJ1-5 and V is TRBV27; no definite D call. The CDR3 contains 13 residues. Looked up from germline, CDR1 is MNHEY and CDR2 is SMNVEV (reference sequence). Trimming left V 1 base short and J 11 bases short, with 12 bases between.

Ten or more counts support this clonotype. This chain joins TRBV20-1 and TRBJ2-7; D is ambiguous. This CDR3 is built from 13 residues. The V gene's germline CDR1 is DFQATT and CDR2 SNEGSKA (reference sequence). With 5 bases removed from V and 0 bases from J, the gap between germline ends came to 11 bases. CDR3 sequence: CSAFKPSSYEQYF. For the CDR3, the DNA is TGCAGTGCTTTCAAGCCAAGCTCCTACGAGCAGTACTTC.

This clonotype was detected ten times or more. The chain combines TRBV5-1 with TRBJ2-7, with TRBD1 as a possible D gene (6 bases). This CDR3 has 15 residues. CDR1 and CDR2 (germline): SGHRS, YFSETQ. Trimming pared 0 bases from V and 1 base from J, leaving 11 bases between. This CDR3 is CASSLVSGQSYEQYF. As DNA, the CDR3 is TGCGCCAGCAGCTTGGTTTCCGGACAGTCCTACGAGCAGTACTTC.

At least ten counts were recorded for this clonotype. The rearrangement links TRBV3-1 to TRBJ2-1; D remains unclear. The V gene lost 1 base and the J gene lost 9 bases, with 7 bases spanning the gap. The germline gives CDR1 LGHDT, CDR2 YNNKEL (reference sequence). The length of the CDR3 is 12 residues. Here the CDR3 reads CASSQGKSEQFF. The CDR3 DNA follows: TGTGCCAGCAGCCAAGGGAAAAGTGAGCAGTTCTTC.